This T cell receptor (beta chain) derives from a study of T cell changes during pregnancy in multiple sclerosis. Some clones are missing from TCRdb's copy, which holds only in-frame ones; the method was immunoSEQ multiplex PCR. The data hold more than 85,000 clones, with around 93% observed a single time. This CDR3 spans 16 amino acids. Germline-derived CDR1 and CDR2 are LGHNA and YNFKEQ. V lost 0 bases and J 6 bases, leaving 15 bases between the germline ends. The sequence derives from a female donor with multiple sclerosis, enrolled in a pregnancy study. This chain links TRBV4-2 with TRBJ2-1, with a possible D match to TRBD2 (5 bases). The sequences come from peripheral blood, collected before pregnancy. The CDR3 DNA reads TGTGCCAGCAGCCAAGAACGGCTAGCACCTTTCAATGAGCAGTTCTTC. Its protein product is CASSQERLAPFNEQFF.